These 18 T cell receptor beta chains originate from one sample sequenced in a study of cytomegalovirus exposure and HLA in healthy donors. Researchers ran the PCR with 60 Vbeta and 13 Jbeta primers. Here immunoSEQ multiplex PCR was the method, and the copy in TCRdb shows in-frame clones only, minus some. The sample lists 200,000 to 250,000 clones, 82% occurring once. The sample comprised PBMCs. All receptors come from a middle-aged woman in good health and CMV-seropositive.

The CDR3 loop reads CASNQLAGARYEQYF. The CDR3 bases are TGTGCCAGCAACCAACTAGCGGGGGCCCGCTACGAGCAGTACTTC. The rearrangement uses TRBV27 and TRBJ2-7; TRBD2 aligns across 11 bases. The CDR3 spans 15 residues. CDR1 and CDR2 from the germline V gene are MNHEY and SMNVEV (reference sequence). The J segment lost 3 bases and the V segment lost 7 bases, leaving 8 bases of the junction unmatched.

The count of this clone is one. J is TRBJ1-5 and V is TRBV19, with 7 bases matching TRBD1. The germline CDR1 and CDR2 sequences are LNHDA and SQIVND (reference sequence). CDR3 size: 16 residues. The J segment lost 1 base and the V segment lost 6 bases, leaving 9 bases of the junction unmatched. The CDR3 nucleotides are TGTGCCAGTAGCCTGAGACAGGGAGCGAGCAATCAGCCCCAGCATTTT. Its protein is CASSLRQGASNQPQHF.

The CDR3 loop is CASSSGGSYNEQFF. DNA of the CDR3: TGTGCCAGCAGCTCAGGGGGCTCGTACAATGAGCAGTTCTTC. The chain is built from TRBV11-3 and TRBJ2-1, with 8 nucleotides matching TRBD1. The CDR3 is 14 residues long. The germline V gene encodes CDR1 SGHNT and CDR2 YENEEA. V dropped 4 bases and J dropped 4; count of bases not matched to a gene: 3. Full variable domain (rest looked up from reference TRBV11-3 and TRBJ2-1): EAGVVQSPRYKIIEKKQPVAFWCNPISGHNTLYWYLQNLGQGPELLIRYENEEAVDDSQLPKDRFSAERLKGVDSTLKIQPAELGDSAVYLCASSSGGSYNEQFFGPGTRLTVL.

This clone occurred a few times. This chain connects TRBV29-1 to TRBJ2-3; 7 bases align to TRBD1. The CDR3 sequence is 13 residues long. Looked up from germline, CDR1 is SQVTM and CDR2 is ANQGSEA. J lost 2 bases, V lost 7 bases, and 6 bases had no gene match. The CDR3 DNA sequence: TGCAGCGCGGGACAGCACCCCACAGATACGCAGTATTTT. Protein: CSAGQHPTDTQYF.

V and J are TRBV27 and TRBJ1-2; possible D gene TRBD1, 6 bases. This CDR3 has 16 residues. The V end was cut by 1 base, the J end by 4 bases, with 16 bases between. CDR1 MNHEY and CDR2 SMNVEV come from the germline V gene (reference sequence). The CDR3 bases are TGTGCCAGCAGTTTATTGGCAGGGGAATCAATCTATGGCTACACCTTC. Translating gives CASSLLAGESIYGYTF.

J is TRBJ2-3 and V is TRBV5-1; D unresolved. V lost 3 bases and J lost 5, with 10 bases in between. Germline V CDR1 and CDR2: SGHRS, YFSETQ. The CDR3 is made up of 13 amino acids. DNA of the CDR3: TGCGCCAGCAGCTCCACCCGGGTAGATACGCAGTATTTT. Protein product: CASSSTRVDTQYF.

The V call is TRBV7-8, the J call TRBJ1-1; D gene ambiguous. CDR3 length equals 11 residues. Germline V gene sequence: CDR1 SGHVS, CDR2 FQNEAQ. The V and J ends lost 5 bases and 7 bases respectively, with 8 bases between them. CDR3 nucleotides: TGTGCCAGCAGCGCTAGACGTGAAGCTTTCTTT. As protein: CASSARREAFF.

This CDR3 is CASSSDHRGTQYF. The CDR3 region has the DNA TGTGCCAGCAGCTCCGACCACCGGGGTACGCAGTATTTT. The chain joins TRBV11-2 to TRBJ2-3, with D possibly matching TRBD2 (5 bases). The germline V and J ends were trimmed by 4 bases and 8 bases, with 13 bases remaining between them. The CDR3 covers 13 residues. Germline loops: CDR1 SGHAT, CDR2 FQNNGV.

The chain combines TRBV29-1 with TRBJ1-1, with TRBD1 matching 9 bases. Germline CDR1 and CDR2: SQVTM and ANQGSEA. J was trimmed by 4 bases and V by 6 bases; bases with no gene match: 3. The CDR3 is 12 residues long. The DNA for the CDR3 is TGCAGCGTCGACAGGGGGAGCACTGAAGCTTTCTTT. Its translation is CSVDRGSTEAFF.

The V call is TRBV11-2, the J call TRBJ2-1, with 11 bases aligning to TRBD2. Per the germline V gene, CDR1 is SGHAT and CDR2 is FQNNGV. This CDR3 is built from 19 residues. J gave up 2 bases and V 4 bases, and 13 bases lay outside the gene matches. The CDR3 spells CASSYAGVAGGVTYNEQFF. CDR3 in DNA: TGTGCCAGCAGCTACGCGGGGGTAGCGGGAGGGGTGACCTACAATGAGCAGTTCTTC.

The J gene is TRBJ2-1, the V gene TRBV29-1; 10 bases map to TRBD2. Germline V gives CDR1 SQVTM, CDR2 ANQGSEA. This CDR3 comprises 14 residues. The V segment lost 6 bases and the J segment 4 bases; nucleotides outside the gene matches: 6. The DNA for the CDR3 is TGCAGCGTCAAAGGACTAGCGGATTACAATGAGCAGTTCTTC. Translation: CSVKGLADYNEQFF.

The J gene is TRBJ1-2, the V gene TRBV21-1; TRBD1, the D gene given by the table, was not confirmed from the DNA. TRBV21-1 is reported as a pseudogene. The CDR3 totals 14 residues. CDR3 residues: CASRNRDENYGYTF. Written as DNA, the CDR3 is TGTGCCAGCAGGAACAGGGACGAGAACTATGGCTACACCTTC.

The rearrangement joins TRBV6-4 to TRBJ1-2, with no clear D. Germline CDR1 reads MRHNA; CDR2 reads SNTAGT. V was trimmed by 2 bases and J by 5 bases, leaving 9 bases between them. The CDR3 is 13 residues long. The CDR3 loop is CASSDRNTYGYTF. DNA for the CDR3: TGTGCCAGCAGTGACCGAAATACATATGGCTACACCTTC.

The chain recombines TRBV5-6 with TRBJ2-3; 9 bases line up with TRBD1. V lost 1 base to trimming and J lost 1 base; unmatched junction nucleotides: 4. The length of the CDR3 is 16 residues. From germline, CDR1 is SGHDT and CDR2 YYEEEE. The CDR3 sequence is CASSLSRTGGTDTQYF. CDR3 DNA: TGTGCCAGCAGCTTGTCTCGGACAGGGGGCACAGATACGCAGTATTTT. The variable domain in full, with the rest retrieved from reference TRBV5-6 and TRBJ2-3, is DAGVTQSPTHLIKTRGQQVTLRCSPKSGHDTVSWYQQALGQGPQFIFQYYEEEERQRGNFPDRFSGHQFPNYSSELNVNALLLGDSALYLCASSLSRTGGTDTQYFGPGTRLTVL.

In DNA form, the CDR3 reads TGCGCCAGCAGCCGACTTTCCCGACAGGGGGTCTCTGGAAACACCATATATTTT. This codes for CASSRLSRQGVSGNTIYF. V and J are TRBV4-1 and TRBJ1-3, with 9 nucleotides matching TRBD1. In germline, CDR1 is MGHRA, CDR2 YSYEKL. Unmatched junction bases numbered 10, after V lost 4 bases and J lost 0 bases. The CDR3 is 18 amino acids.

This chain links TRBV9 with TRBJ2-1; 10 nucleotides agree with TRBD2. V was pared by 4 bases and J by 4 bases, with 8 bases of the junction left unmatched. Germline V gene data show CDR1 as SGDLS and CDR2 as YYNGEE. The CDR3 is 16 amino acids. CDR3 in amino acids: CASSSLAGGPYNEQFF. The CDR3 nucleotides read TGTGCCAGCAGCTCTTTAGCGGGGGGACCGTACAATGAGCAGTTCTTC.

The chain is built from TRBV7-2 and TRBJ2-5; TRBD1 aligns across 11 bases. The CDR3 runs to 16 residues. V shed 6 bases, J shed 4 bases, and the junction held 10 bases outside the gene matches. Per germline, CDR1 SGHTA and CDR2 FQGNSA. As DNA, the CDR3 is TGTGCCAGCAGTCAACTGAGAGGGACAGGGGGAGAGACCCAGTACTTC. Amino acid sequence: CASSQLRGTGGETQYF.

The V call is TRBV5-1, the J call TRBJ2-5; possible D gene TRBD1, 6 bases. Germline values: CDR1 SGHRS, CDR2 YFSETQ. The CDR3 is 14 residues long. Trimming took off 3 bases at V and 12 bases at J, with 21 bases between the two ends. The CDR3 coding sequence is TGCGCCAGCAGCTCGGCAAGCCGGACAGACACGGAGTACTTC. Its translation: CASSSASRTDTEYF.